This T cell receptor (beta chain) originates from a study of graft-versus-host responses after intestinal transplantation. The overall study: The study gave all recipients anti-thymocyte globulin induction, then tacrolimus and steroids for about 3 years. Points from the study as a whole: Declines in HvG clones occurring early post-transplant were associated with peak circulating GvH clone levels.

TCRdb keeps only in-frame clones here, not all; method: immunoSEQ multiplex PCR. The sample lists 150,000 or so clones; 80% to 95% were seen once. The CDR3 sequence is 15 residues long. Germline CDR1 reads SGHTA; CDR2 reads FQGNSA. V lost 1 base, J lost 7 bases, and 8 bases stayed unmatched. Details on this clone: The antigen is unknown.

The specimen comprised unstimulated CD4+ T cells sorted from spleen or lymph node cells, sampled before intestinal transplant. This sequence joins TRBV7-2 and TRBJ1-2, with 8 nucleotides matching TRBD1. The source is a human donor who received an intestinal transplant. The CDR3 region has the DNA TGTGCCAGCAGCTTAGTCGGACAGGGCCCTAGTGGCTACACCTTC. Protein product: CASSLVGQGPSGYTF.